The rows below give T cell receptor beta chains drawn from one sample of a study of blood T cell repertoires in COVID-19. This table comes from immunoSEQ multiplex PCR, and its TCRdb copy is limited to in-frame clones, with some not included. The table includes about 120,000 clones, roughly four fifths detected once. The sequencing input was peripheral blood. These receptors were collected from a man aged 60 to 75 with acute or convalescent COVID-19. Both conserved end residues are part of each CDR3. The D gene is left open where the match is weak. Expanded clones are given a class, and other clones once, few, many or no size at all.

j_gene | v_gene | abundance | d_gene | CDR3aa | CDR3nt
TRBJ2-3 | TRBV19 | NA | NA | CASGPRNTDTQYF | TGTGCCAGTGGCCCCAGAAACACAGATACGCAGTATTTT
TRBJ1-5 | TRBV10-3 | few | NA | CAIRGTSNQPQHF | TGTGCCATCAGGGGGACTTCCAATCAGCCCCAGCATTTT
TRBJ2-7 | TRBV18 | few | NA | CASSPPEITYEQYF | TGTGCCAGCTCACCACCAGAGATAACCTACGAGCAGTACTTC
TRBJ2-1 | TRBV25-1 | NA | NA | CASSLTGNEQFF | TGTGCCAGCAGCTTAACAGGTAATGAGCAGTTCTTC
TRBJ2-1 | TRBV19 | NA | TRBD1 | CASSMGTGLSYNEQFF | TGTGCCAGTAGTATGGGGACAGGGTTATCCTACAATGAGCAGTTCTTC
TRBJ2-7 | TRBV4-1 | few | TRBD1 | CASSRTGIYYEQYF | TGCGCCAGCTCTCGGACAGGGATATACTACGAGCAGTACTTC
TRBJ2-7 | TRBV30 | few | TRBD2 | CAWSVPRDDGGGFEQYF | TGTGCCTGGAGTGTCCCAAGGGATGATGGCGGGGGATTCGAGCAGTACTTC
TRBJ1-2 | TRBV11-2 | few | TRBD1 | CASSGQGQYGYTF | TGTGCCAGCAGCGGACAGGGGCAATACGGCTACACCTTC
TRBJ2-7 | TRBV11-2 | NA | TRBD2 | CASSLGLADYEQYF | TGTGCCAGCAGCTTAGGACTAGCGGACTACGAGCAGTACTTC
TRBJ1-1 | TRBV30 | NA | TRBD1 | CAWSSADRHMNTEAFF | TGTGCCTGGAGTTCCGCGGACAGGCATATGAACACTGAAGCTTTCTTT
TRBJ2-7 | TRBV12-3/TRBV12-4 | NA | TRBD2 | CATTGLALTEQYF | TGTGCCACCACCGGACTAGCTCTGACCGAGCAGTACTTC
TRBJ1-5 | TRBV7-8 | many | TRBD1 | CASSLDRQGFGQPQHF | TGTGCCAGCAGCTTAGATCGACAGGGTTTTGGTCAGCCCCAGCATTTT
TRBJ1-1 | TRBV7-3 | NA | NA | CASSLQPINTEAFF | TGTGCCAGCAGCTTACAACCTATAAACACTGAAGCTTTCTTT
TRBJ1-1 | TRBV5-6 | NA | NA | CASKGGLGLGEAFF | TGTGCCAGCAAGGGAGGACTCGGTTTGGGTGAAGCTTTCTTT
TRBJ2-7 | TRBV5-1 | NA | TRBD1 | CASSHGQGTYEQYF | TGCGCCAGCAGTCATGGACAGGGGACCTACGAGCAGTACTTC
TRBJ1-2 | TRBV29-1 | NA | NA | CSVEDSWSRAGYGYTF | TGCAGCGTTGAAGATAGTTGGAGCAGGGCGGGGTATGGCTACACCTTC
TRBJ1-2 | TRBV6-5 | NA | TRBD1 | CASTARQGTFGYTF | TGTGCCAGCACCGCGAGACAGGGTACCTTTGGCTACACCTTC
TRBJ2-6 | TRBV21-1 | NA | NA | CASWRGANVLTF | TGTGCCAGCTGGAGAGGGGCCAACGTCCTGACTTTC
TRBJ1-5 | TRBV12-3/TRBV12-4 | NA | NA | CASSFLDSQPQHF | TGTGCCAGCAGTTTCCTAGACAGCCAGCCCCAGCATTTT
TRBJ2-1 | TRBV5-1 | NA | NA | CASSLELAVFTEQFF | TGCGCCAGCAGCTTGGAACTAGCTGTATTCACTGAGCAGTTCTTC
TRBJ2-1 | TRBV24-1 | once | TRBD2 | CATSEPSAGAINEQFF | TGTGCCACCAGTGAGCCCTCAGCGGGGGCCATAAATGAGCAGTTCTTC
TRBJ2-1 | TRBV19 | NA | NA | CASGSQARGLPTYNEQFF | TGTGCCAGTGGTAGTCAGGCAAGGGGTCTGCCTACCTACAATGAGCAGTTCTTC
TRBJ1-2 | TRBV7-2 | NA | TRBD1 | CASSKSPDRGRVRGYTF | TGTGCCAGCAGCAAGAGCCCGGACAGGGGGCGCGTACGGGGCTACACCTTC
TRBJ2-3 | TRBV9 | once | NA | CASSERWTTSFTDTQYF | TGTGCCAGCAGCGAACGATGGACTACGTCGTTCACAGATACGCAGTATTTT
TRBJ2-2 | TRBV18 | NA | TRBD2 | CASSPLLAGNTGELFF | TGTGCCAGCTCACCACTTCTAGCGGGCAACACCGGGGAGCTGTTTTTT
TRBJ1-5 | TRBV19 | NA | TRBD1 | CASSISLTGAGQPQHF | TGTGCCAGTAGTATTTCCCTGACAGGGGCAGGTCAGCCCCAGCATTTT
TRBJ2-2 | TRBV9 | few | NA | CASSPRSAGELFF | TGTGCCAGCAGCCCCCGGTCGGCCGGGGAGCTGTTTTTT
TRBJ2-3 | TRBV5-8 | NA | TRBD1 | CASSQGAFTDTQYF | TGTGCCAGCAGCCAGGGGGCCTTCACAGATACGCAGTATTTT
TRBJ1-2 | TRBV19 | NA | NA | CASSIPAGINYGYTF | TGTGCCAGTAGTATCCCCGCAGGGATCAACTATGGCTACACCTTC
TRBJ1-2 | TRBV7-9 | few | TRBD1 | CASSFLQGNGYTF | TGTGCCAGCAGCTTCCTACAGGGGAATGGCTACACCTTC
TRBJ2-7 | TRBV2 | NA | TRBD2 | CASSEEGTSGPTYEQYF | TGTGCCAGCAGTGAAGAAGGGACTAGCGGACCCACCTACGAGCAGTACTTC
TRBJ2-3 | TRBV12-1 | NA | NA | CASSFWRGNFTDTQYF | TGTGCCAGCAGCTTTTGGCGGGGTAACTTCACAGATACGCAGTATTTT
TRBJ1-5 | TRBV5-6 | NA | TRBD1 | CASSFRQGNQPQHF | TGTGCCAGCAGCTTCAGACAGGGAAATCAGCCCCAGCATTTT
TRBJ1-1 | TRBV7-9 | once | NA | CASSSGRSGVNTEAFF | TGTGCCAGCAGCTCAGGGAGGTCAGGTGTGAACACTGAAGCTTTCTTT
TRBJ2-1 | TRBV30 | NA | TRBD2 | CAWGRGYNEQFF | TGTGCCTGGGGGAGGGGTTACAATGAGCAGTTCTTC
TRBJ1-2 | TRBV5-4 | few | TRBD1 | CASSRQGAFGYGYTF | TGTGCCAGCAGCCGTCAGGGGGCGTTCGGCTATGGCTACACCTTC
TRBJ2-1 | TRBV19 | NA | TRBD2 | CATNQRGKNNEQFF | TGTGCCACCAACCAGCGGGGTAAGAACAATGAGCAGTTCTTC
TRBJ2-7 | TRBV29-1 | NA | TRBD1 | CSVYLEGGSEQYF | TGCAGCGTCTATTTGGAAGGGGGCTCCGAGCAGTACTTC
TRBJ1-1 | TRBV19 | NA | TRBD1 | CASSIGRDRVRNTEAFF | TGTGCCAGTAGTATAGGACGGGACAGGGTCCGGAACACTGAAGCTTTCTTT
TRBJ2-2 | TRBV6-6 | NA | NA | CASRVQGGSGELFF | TGTGCCAGCAGAGTACAGGGTGGGTCCGGGGAGCTGTTTTTT
TRBJ2-7 | TRBV27 | NA | TRBD2 | CASSLTSGSYEQYF | TGTGCCAGCAGTTTAACTAGCGGGAGCTACGAGCAGTACTTC
TRBJ2-7 | TRBV4-1 | NA | NA | CASSQEPSSYEQYF | TGCGCCAGCAGCCAAGAGCCCAGCTCCTACGAGCAGTACTTC
TRBJ2-7 | TRBV9 | many | TRBD2 | CASSFSGTSGSEQYF | TGTGCCAGCAGTTTTTCCGGGACTAGCGGGAGCGAGCAGTACTTC
TRBJ2-1 | TRBV6-5 | NA | NA | CASFGANNEQFF | TGTGCCAGCTTTGGGGCCAACAATGAGCAGTTCTTC
TRBJ1-2 | TRBV5-1 | once | TRBD1 | CASSPRTGGYGYTF | TGCGCCAGCAGCCCTCGGACAGGTGGATATGGCTACACCTTC
TRBJ2-6 | TRBV5-1 | NA | NA | CASSLGSSGANVLTF | TGCGCCAGCAGCTTGGGGAGCTCTGGGGCCAACGTCCTGACTTTC
TRBJ1-2 | TRBV30 | NA | NA | CAWSPTFRGRKDGYTF | TGTGCCTGGAGTCCGACCTTTCGCGGGAGAAAGGATGGCTACACCTTC
TRBJ2-2 | TRBV2 | few | NA | CASSESSPPTGELFF | TGTGCCAGCAGTGAATCTAGCCCCCCCACCGGGGAGCTGTTTTTT
TRBJ1-6 | TRBV10-2 | NA | NA | CASSEWAGRNSPLHF | TGCGCCAGCAGTGAGTGGGCAGGGCGGAATTCACCCCTCCACTTT
TRBJ2-7 | TRBV11-3 | NA | TRBD1 | CASSFRTGMYYEQYF | TGTGCCAGCAGCTTCAGGACAGGGATGTACTACGAGCAGTACTTC
TRBJ2-7 | TRBV11-2 | once | TRBD2 | CASSLWGSGPYEQYF | TGTGCCAGCAGCTTATGGGGTAGCGGGCCCTACGAGCAGTACTTC
TRBJ1-1 | TRBV18 | NA | NA | CASSTTAGETEAFF | TGTGCCAGCTCAACTACCGCAGGGGAAACTGAAGCTTTCTTT